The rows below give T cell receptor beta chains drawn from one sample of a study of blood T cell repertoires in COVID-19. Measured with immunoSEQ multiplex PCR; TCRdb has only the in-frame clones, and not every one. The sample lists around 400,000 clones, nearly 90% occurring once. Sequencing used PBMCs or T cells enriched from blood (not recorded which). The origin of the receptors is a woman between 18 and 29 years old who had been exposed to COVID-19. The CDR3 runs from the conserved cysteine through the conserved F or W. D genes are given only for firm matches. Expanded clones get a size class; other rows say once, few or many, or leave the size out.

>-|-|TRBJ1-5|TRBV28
TGTGCCAGCAGACAGGGAAATAACCAGCCCCAGCATTTT
CASRQGNNQPQHF
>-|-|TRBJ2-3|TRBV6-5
TGTGCCAGCGAAGAGTCGGTAGATACGCAGTATTTT
CASEESVDTQYF
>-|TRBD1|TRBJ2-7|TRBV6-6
TGTGCCAGCAATCCGGGACAGGGATACGAGCAGTACTTC
CASNPGQGYEQYF
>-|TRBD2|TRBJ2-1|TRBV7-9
TGTGCCAGCAGCTTACAGGGTAGCGGGGGTATAAATGAGCAGTTCTTC
CASSLQGSGGINEQFF
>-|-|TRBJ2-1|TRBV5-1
TGCGCCAGCAGCAACAGGGACAAAGCTGCGGTAGATGAGCAGTTCTTC
CASSNRDKAAVDEQFF
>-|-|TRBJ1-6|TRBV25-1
TGTGCCAGCAGTGAACAGGGTGGTAATTCACCCCTCCACTTT
CASSEQGGNSPLHF
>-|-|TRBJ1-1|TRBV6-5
TGTGCCAGCGGACGCCGAGGGGAGGACACTGAAGCTTTCTTT
CASGRRGEDTEAFF
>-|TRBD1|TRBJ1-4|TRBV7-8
TGTGCCAGCAGCCCCCGAGGACAGGGGGATGAAAAACTGTTTTTT
CASSPRGQGDEKLFF
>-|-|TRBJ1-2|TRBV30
TGTGCCGGCGGGGGACGGGCAAACTATGGCTACACCTTC
CAGGGRANYGYTF
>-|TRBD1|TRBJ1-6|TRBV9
TGTGCCAGCAGCGTAGCCGGACAGGGGTATTCACCCCTCCACTTT
CASSVAGQGYSPLHF
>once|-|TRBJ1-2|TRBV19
TGTGCCAGTAGTCTACGCCAGGGGTCCAACTATGGCTACACCTTC
CASSLRQGSNYGYTF
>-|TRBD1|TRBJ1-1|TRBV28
TGTGCCAGCAGCGGACAGGGATTGAACACTGAAGCTTTCTTT
CASSGQGLNTEAFF
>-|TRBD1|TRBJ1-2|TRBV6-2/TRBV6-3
TGTGCCAGCAGTTCCACCGGACAGGTCTATGGCTACACCTTC
CASSSTGQVYGYTF
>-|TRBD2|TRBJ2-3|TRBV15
TGTGCCACCAGCAGAGATCCTACTAGCGGGGCGGATACGCAGTATTTT
CATSRDPTSGADTQYF
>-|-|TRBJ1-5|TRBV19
TGTGCCAGTAGTTTGGGGGAATGGGGAGGGCCCCAGCATTTT
CASSLGEWGGPQHF
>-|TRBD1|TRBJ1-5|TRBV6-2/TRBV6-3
TGTGCCAGCAGTTACCGAACAGGGGGCGAAAGCAATCAGCCCCAGCATTTT
CASSYRTGGESNQPQHF
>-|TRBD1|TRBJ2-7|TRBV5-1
TGCGCCAGCAGCCTGGACAGGGCGTGGTACGAGCAGTACTTC
CASSLDRAWYEQYF
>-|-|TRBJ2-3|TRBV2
TGTGCCAGCAGTTACAGGGCTAGCACAGATACGCAGTATTTT
CASSYRASTDTQYF
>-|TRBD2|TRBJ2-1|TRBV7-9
TGTGCCAGCAGCCCCGGGACTAGCGGGATACTTTACAATGAGCAGTTCTTC
CASSPGTSGILYNEQFF
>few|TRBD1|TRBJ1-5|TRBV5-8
TGTGCCAGCAGCTTGAACTACGGACAGGCTAGCAATCAGCCCCAGCATTTT
CASSLNYGQASNQPQHF
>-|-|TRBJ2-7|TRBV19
TGTGCCAGTAGTATAGGAGGCGGAGGTAGGCACTTC
CASSIGGGGRHF
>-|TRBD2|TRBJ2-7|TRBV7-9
TGTGCCAGCAGCTATAGCGGGAGAGGCGAGCAGTACTTC
CASSYSGRGEQYF
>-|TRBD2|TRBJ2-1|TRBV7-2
TGTGCCAGCAGCCCTTTCGGACTAGCGGGATACTCCTACAATGAGCAGTTCTTC
CASSPFGLAGYSYNEQFF
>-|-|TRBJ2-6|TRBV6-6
TGTGCCATCATTGGGGCCTGGAAGACTGGGGCCAACGTCCTGACTTTC
CAIIGAWKTGANVLTF
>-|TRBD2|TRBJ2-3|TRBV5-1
TGCGCCAGCAGCCCTCCCAGCGGGATCACAGATACGCAGTATTTT
CASSPPSGITDTQYF
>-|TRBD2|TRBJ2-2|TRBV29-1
TGCAGCGTTGAAAATTCGGCGGGAGCCACCGGGGAGCTGTTTTTT
CSVENSAGATGELFF
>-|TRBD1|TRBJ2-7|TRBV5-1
TGCGCCAGCAGCTTGGCCCCGGGACAGACCTACGAGCAGTACTTC
CASSLAPGQTYEQYF
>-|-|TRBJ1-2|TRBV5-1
TGCGCCAGCACCCATCAGACTGGCTATGGCTACACCTTC
CASTHQTGYGYTF
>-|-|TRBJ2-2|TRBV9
TGTGCCAGCAGCGGACACCGGGACTGGAACACCGGGGAGCTGTTTTTT
CASSGHRDWNTGELFF
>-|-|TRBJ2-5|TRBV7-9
TGTGCCAGCAGCCCCGACATCGGTGGAGGGGAGACCCAGTACTTC
CASSPDIGGGETQYF
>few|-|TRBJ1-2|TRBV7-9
TGTGCCAGCAGCTCCTCCGACACCCGTTTTGGCTACACCTTC
CASSSSDTRFGYTF
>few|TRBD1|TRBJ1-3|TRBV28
TGTGCCAGCTGCTATCCTCGACAGGGGGTGTCTGGAAACACCATATATTTT
CASCYPRQGVSGNTIYF
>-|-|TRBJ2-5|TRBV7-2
TGTGCCAGCAGCTTAGGACTCCGGGGGACCCAGTACTTC
CASSLGLRGTQYF
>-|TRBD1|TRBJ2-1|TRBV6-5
TGTGCCAGCAGTTTACAGACAGGGTACAATGAGCAGTTCTTC
CASSLQTGYNEQFF
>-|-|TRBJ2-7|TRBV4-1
TGCGCCAGCAGCCAAGATCGGTGGGAGCAGTACTTC
CASSQDRWEQYF
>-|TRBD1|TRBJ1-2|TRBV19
TGTGCCAGTAGTATATACGAGGGGGCGGGTAGAGGCTACACCTTC
CASSIYEGAGRGYTF
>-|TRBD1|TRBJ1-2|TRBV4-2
TGTGCCAGCAGCGCCGGACAGGGGAATTACGGCTACACCTTC
CASSAGQGNYGYTF
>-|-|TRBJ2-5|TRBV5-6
TGTGCCAGCAGCAGCGTCGAGTCCCAAGAGACCCAGTACTTC
CASSSVESQETQYF
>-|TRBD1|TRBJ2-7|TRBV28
TGTGCCAGCAGCCCCCCCGGACAGGGGGCTTACGAGCAGTACTTC
CASSPPGQGAYEQYF
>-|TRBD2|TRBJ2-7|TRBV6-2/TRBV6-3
TGTGCCAGCAGTTTCGGGGGGGGAAACTCCTACGAGCAGTACTTC
CASSFGGGNSYEQYF
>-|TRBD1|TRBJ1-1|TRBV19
TGTGCCAGTAGTATCGGGACAGGCAACACTGAAGCTTTCTTT
CASSIGTGNTEAFF